This T cell receptor (beta chain) was sequenced in a study of cytomegalovirus exposure and HLA in healthy donors. Measured with immunoSEQ multiplex PCR; TCRdb has only the in-frame clones, and not every one. Of about 180,000 clones listed, less than 85% were seen once; the top ten hold about 16%. The V gene end was trimmed by 5 bases and the J gene end by 8 bases; junction bases not matched to a gene: 11. The CDR3 totals 15 residues. Germline-derived CDR1 and CDR2 are MNHNS and SASEGT. Sequences were obtained from PBMCs. V is TRBV6-1 and J is TRBJ2-1, with 8 bases that match TRBD1. This TCR derives from a man aged 18 to 35 in good health and CMV-seropositive. The CDR3 is CASSKDRVGQYEQFF. The CDR3 DNA sequence: TGTGCCAGCAGTAAGGACAGGGTGGGTCAGTATGAGCAGTTCTTC.